The entry that follows covers one T cell receptor beta chain sequence. Its antigen is undetermined. This sample is drawn from a study of T-cell memory formation after mild COVID-19. Findings of the study overall: Some SARS-CoV-2-responding clones were already detected in memory before infection. Among CD4+ contracting clones, most were CM and EM, and CD8+ ones EMRA.

TCRdb called the 5' RACE reads again in MiXCR, with one record for every CDR3 protein. The repertoire includes 150,000 to 200,000 distinct CDR3 sequences, approximately 16% of them detected once, and under 2.5% sits in the top ten. The V end was cut by 4 bases, the J end by 9 bases, with 13 bases between. CDR1 SGHTA and CDR2 FQGNSA come from the germline V gene. The CDR3 extends over 14 amino acids. This receptor was taken from an adult woman who had mild COVID-19 (a few samples of this study predate the infection). Cell type and time point are not known. The chain has TRBV7-2 and TRBJ1-6; D is undetermined. The sequencing sample was made of PBMCs or a T cell subset sorted from them (not recorded which). The CDR3 spells CASSSSGDSSPLHF. The DNA for the CDR3 is TGTGCCAGCAGCTCCAGTGGAGATTCTTCACCCCTCCACTTT.